This T cell receptor (beta chain) was observed in a study of T cell changes during pregnancy in multiple sclerosis. Measured with immunoSEQ multiplex PCR; TCRdb has only the in-frame clones, and not every one. The table shows approximately 100,000 clones, with approximately 94% occurring only once. This clone has just one count. The CDR3 is 16 amino acids. Germline CDR1 reads LNHDA; CDR2 reads SQIVND (reference sequence). The V end was cut by 3 bases, the J end by 1 base, with 10 bases between. This sequence was found in a female donor with multiple sclerosis, enrolled in a pregnancy study. The rearrangement uses TRBV19 and TRBJ2-6, with D possibly being TRBD2 (5 bases). The source material was peripheral blood, sampled in the second trimester of pregnancy. As DNA, the CDR3 is TGTGCCAGTAGTATGATTCGGGAATCTGGGGCCAACGTCCTGACTTTC. Residues: CASSMIRESGANVLTF.